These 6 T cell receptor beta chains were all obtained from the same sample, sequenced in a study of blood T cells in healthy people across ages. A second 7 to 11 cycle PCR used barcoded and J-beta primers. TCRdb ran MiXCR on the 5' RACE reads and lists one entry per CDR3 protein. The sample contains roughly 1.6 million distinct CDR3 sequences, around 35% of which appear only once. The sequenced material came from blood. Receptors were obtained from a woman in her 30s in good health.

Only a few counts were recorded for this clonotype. CDR3 loop: CASSPVGAGYEQYF. As DNA, the CDR3 is TGTGCCAGCAGCCCCGTGGGGGCGGGCTACGAGCAGTACTTC. The chain uses TRBV28 and TRBJ2-7, with a possible D match to TRBD1 (6 bases). CDR3 length equals 14 residues. From germline, CDR1 is MDHEN and CDR2 SYDVKM. With 6 bases removed from V and 3 bases from J, the gap between germline ends came to 15 bases. The entire variable domain, with the rest obtained from reference TRBV28 and TRBJ2-7, is as follows: DVKVTQSSRYLVKRTGEKVFLECVQDMDHENMFWYRQDPGLGLRLIYFSYDVKMKEKGDIPEGYSVSREKKERFSLILESASTNQTSMYLCASSPVGAGYEQYFGPGTRLTVT.

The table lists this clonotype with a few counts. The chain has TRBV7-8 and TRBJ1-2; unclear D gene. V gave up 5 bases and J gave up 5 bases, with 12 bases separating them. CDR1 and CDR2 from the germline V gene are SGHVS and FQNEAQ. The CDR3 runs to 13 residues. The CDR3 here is CASSLDGKYGYTF. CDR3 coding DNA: TGTGCCAGCAGCCTGGACGGGAAATATGGCTACACCTTC.

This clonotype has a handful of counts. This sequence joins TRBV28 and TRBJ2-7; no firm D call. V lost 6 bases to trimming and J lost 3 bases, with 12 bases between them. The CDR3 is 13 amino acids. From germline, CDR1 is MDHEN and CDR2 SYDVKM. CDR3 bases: TGTGCCAGCAGAGGGATACTGTACTACGAGCAGTACTTC. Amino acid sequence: CASRGILYYEQYF.

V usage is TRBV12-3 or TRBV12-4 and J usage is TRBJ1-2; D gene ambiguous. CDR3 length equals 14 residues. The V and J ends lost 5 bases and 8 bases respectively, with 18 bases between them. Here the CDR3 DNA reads TGTGCCAGCAGTCCCTCCACCCCGGGCGAGGGCTACACCTTC. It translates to CASSPSTPGEGYTF.

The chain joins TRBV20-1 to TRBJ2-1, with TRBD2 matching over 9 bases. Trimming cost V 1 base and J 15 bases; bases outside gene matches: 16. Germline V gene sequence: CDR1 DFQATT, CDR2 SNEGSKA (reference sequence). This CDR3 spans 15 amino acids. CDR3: CSARASSGGPKSWFF. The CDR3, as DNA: TGCAGTGCTAGAGCATCCAGCGGGGGGCCCAAAAGCTGGTTCTTC.

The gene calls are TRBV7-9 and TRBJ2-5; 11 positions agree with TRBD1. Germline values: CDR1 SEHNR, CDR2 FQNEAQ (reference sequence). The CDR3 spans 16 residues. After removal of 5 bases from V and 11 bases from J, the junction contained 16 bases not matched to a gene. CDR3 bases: TGTGCCAGCAGCCCACTCTTTGGACAGGGGGCTTACGGGCAGTACTTC. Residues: CASSPLFGQGAYGQYF.